These T cell receptor beta chains were read from a single sample in a study of cytomegalovirus exposure and HLA in healthy donors. Some clones are missing from TCRdb's copy, which holds only in-frame ones; the method was immunoSEQ multiplex PCR. The sample comprises 150,000 to 180,000 clones, roughly 72% of which are singletons, and roughly 2% rests with the top ten. The sequencing sample was made of PBMCs. These receptors were taken from a young man in good health and CMV-seronegative. Both conserved end residues are part of each CDR3. Fields, in order: D gene, J gene, V gene, clone size, CDR3 protein, CDR3 DNA. A D gene is named only where the DNA matches it firmly. The size entry is marked missing in some rows and otherwise reads once, few, many or a size class.

d_gene: NA
j_gene: TRBJ1-2
v_gene: TRBV5-1
abundance: NA
CDR3aa: CASSLAAGTHYGYTF
CDR3nt: TGCGCCAGCAGCTTGGCCGCCGGGACACACTATGGCTACACCTTC

d_gene: NA
j_gene: TRBJ2-1
v_gene: TRBV6-5
abundance: NA
CDR3aa: CASSSGYPYNEQFF
CDR3nt: TGTGCCAGCAGTTCGGGGTACCCCTACAATGAGCAGTTCTTC

d_gene: TRBD2
j_gene: TRBJ2-1
v_gene: TRBV7-9
abundance: NA
CDR3aa: CASSLAISGGADNEQFF
CDR3nt: TGTGCCAGCAGCTTAGCGATTAGCGGGGGGGCGGACAATGAGCAGTTCTTC

d_gene: NA
j_gene: TRBJ2-2
v_gene: TRBV10-1
abundance: few
CDR3aa: CASPPRGELFF
CDR3nt: TGCGCCAGCCCACCTAGAGGGGAGCTGTTTTTT

d_gene: NA
j_gene: TRBJ2-7
v_gene: TRBV7-6
abundance: few
CDR3aa: CASSLAVTVSGAPGYEQYF
CDR3nt: TGTGCCAGCAGCTTAGCGGTTACCGTCTCAGGGGCGCCGGGCTACGAGCAGTACTTC

d_gene: NA
j_gene: TRBJ2-6
v_gene: TRBV5-4
abundance: few
CDR3aa: CASSLAGGAGANVLTF
CDR3nt: TGTGCCAGCAGCTTGGCCGGGGGAGCAGGGGCCAACGTCCTGACTTTC

d_gene: TRBD1
j_gene: TRBJ2-2
v_gene: TRBV15
abundance: NA
CDR3aa: CATSIDRVTGELFF
CDR3nt: TGTGCCACCAGCATAGACAGGGTCACCGGGGAGCTGTTTTTT

d_gene: NA
j_gene: TRBJ1-1
v_gene: TRBV15
abundance: NA
CDR3aa: CATSRDPGTAHTEAFF
CDR3nt: TGTGCCACCAGCAGAGATCCCGGGACTGCCCACACTGAAGCTTTCTTT

d_gene: NA
j_gene: TRBJ1-2
v_gene: TRBV14
abundance: NA
CDR3aa: CASSQLRSGGGYTF
CDR3nt: TGTGCCAGCAGCCAACTCCGTTCGGGTGGTGGCTACACCTTC

d_gene: TRBD1
j_gene: TRBJ2-5
v_gene: TRBV5-1
abundance: NA
CDR3aa: CASSPRDSGETQYF
CDR3nt: TGCGCCAGCAGCCCCCGGGACAGTGGGGAGACCCAGTACTTC

d_gene: NA
j_gene: TRBJ2-1
v_gene: TRBV19
abundance: NA
CDR3aa: CASSIDRVGQFF
CDR3nt: TGTGCCAGTAGTATAGACAGGGTAGGTCAGTTCTTC

d_gene: NA
j_gene: TRBJ1-6
v_gene: TRBV15
abundance: NA
CDR3aa: CATSRDATPLHF
CDR3nt: TGTGCCACCAGCAGAGATGCTACACCCCTCCACTTT

d_gene: TRBD2
j_gene: TRBJ2-3
v_gene: TRBV19
abundance: once
CDR3aa: CASGTSGSTDTQYF
CDR3nt: TGTGCCAGTGGAACTAGCGGAAGCACAGATACGCAGTATTTT

d_gene: TRBD2
j_gene: TRBJ2-2
v_gene: TRBV30
abundance: NA
CDR3aa: CAWKLATYTGELFF
CDR3nt: TGTGCCTGGAAACTAGCGACTTACACCGGGGAGCTGTTTTTT

d_gene: TRBD2
j_gene: TRBJ2-7
v_gene: TRBV13
abundance: NA
CDR3aa: CASSLGRGSYEQYF
CDR3nt: TGTGCCAGCAGCTTAGGGCGGGGGAGCTACGAGCAGTACTTC

d_gene: NA
j_gene: TRBJ1-5
v_gene: TRBV27
abundance: NA
CDR3aa: CASRQGNGNQPQHF
CDR3nt: TGTGCCAGCAGACAGGGAAATGGCAATCAGCCCCAGCATTTT

d_gene: TRBD1
j_gene: TRBJ2-3
v_gene: TRBV5-4
abundance: NA
CDR3aa: CASSSRFRTGYTDTQYF
CDR3nt: TGTGCCAGCAGTTCTCGTTTCCGGACAGGATACACAGATACGCAGTATTTT

d_gene: TRBD1
j_gene: TRBJ2-5
v_gene: TRBV6-5
abundance: NA
CDR3aa: CASSQGQGRETQYF
CDR3nt: TGTGCCAGCAGCCAGGGACAGGGGCGAGAGACCCAGTACTTC

d_gene: NA
j_gene: TRBJ2-7
v_gene: TRBV7-9
abundance: NA
CDR3aa: CASSSLRDLSSYEQYF
CDR3nt: TGTGCCAGCAGCAGTCTCCGGGACTTGAGCTCCTACGAGCAGTACTTC

d_gene: TRBD1
j_gene: TRBJ2-6
v_gene: TRBV19
abundance: once
CDR3aa: CASHSGTELSGANVLTF
CDR3nt: TGTGCCAGTCACTCCGGGACAGAGCTCTCTGGGGCCAACGTCCTGACTTTC

d_gene: NA
j_gene: TRBJ2-1
v_gene: TRBV11-3
abundance: NA
CDR3aa: CASSQDAGMINEQFF
CDR3nt: TGTGCCAGCAGCCAAGACGCAGGGATGATCAATGAGCAGTTCTTC

d_gene: NA
j_gene: TRBJ1-3
v_gene: TRBV6-1
abundance: NA
CDR3aa: CASSERGRSGNTIYF
CDR3nt: TGTGCCAGCAGTGAAAGGGGGAGATCTGGAAACACCATATATTTT

d_gene: TRBD1
j_gene: TRBJ1-2
v_gene: TRBV10-2
abundance: NA
CDR3aa: CASSEIIGGGEYGYTF
CDR3nt: TGCGCCAGCAGTGAGATTATAGGGGGCGGCGAGTATGGCTACACCTTC

d_gene: NA
j_gene: TRBJ1-1
v_gene: TRBV19
abundance: NA
CDR3aa: CASSSDRNTEAFF
CDR3nt: TGTGCCAGCTCCTCCGACAGAAACACTGAAGCTTTCTTT

d_gene: NA
j_gene: TRBJ1-1
v_gene: TRBV19
abundance: few
CDR3aa: CASRESLDTEAFF
CDR3nt: TGTGCCAGTAGGGAGAGCCTGGACACTGAAGCTTTCTTT

d_gene: NA
j_gene: TRBJ1-2
v_gene: TRBV28
abundance: NA
CDR3aa: CASSLGLVGGYTF
CDR3nt: TGTGCCAGCAGTTTAGGCCTTGTCGGGGGCTACACCTTC

d_gene: TRBD1
j_gene: TRBJ1-2
v_gene: TRBV4-2
abundance: NA
CDR3aa: CASSPQGDRANYGYPF
CDR3nt: TGTGCCAGCAGCCCCCAGGGGGACAGAGCTAACTATGGCTACCCCTTC

d_gene: NA
j_gene: TRBJ1-2
v_gene: TRBV28
abundance: few
CDR3aa: CASSFVEVTLYNYGYTF
CDR3nt: TGTGCCAGCAGTTTCGTAGAGGTTACCCTCTATAACTATGGCTACACCTTC

d_gene: NA
j_gene: TRBJ2-7
v_gene: TRBV19
abundance: NA
CDR3aa: CASSSGGGKSSYEQYF
CDR3nt: TGTGCCAGTAGTTCCGGTGGGGGGAAAAGCTCCTACGAGCAGTACTTC

d_gene: NA
j_gene: TRBJ1-1
v_gene: TRBV19
abundance: NA
CDR3aa: CASSLGRGSMGNTEAFF
CDR3nt: TGTGCCAGTAGTCTGGGACGGGGGTCGATGGGGAACACTGAAGCTTTCTTT

d_gene: TRBD1
j_gene: TRBJ2-7
v_gene: TRBV10-2
abundance: NA
CDR3aa: CASSDLGTGNYEQYF
CDR3nt: TGCGCCAGCAGTGATCTCGGGACAGGGAATTACGAGCAGTACTTC

d_gene: TRBD1
j_gene: TRBJ1-2
v_gene: TRBV5-1
abundance: NA
CDR3aa: CASSPSGTGGEGYTF
CDR3nt: TGCGCCAGCAGCCCGTCCGGGACAGGGGGCGAAGGCTACACCTTC

d_gene: TRBD2
j_gene: TRBJ2-1
v_gene: TRBV7-6
abundance: NA
CDR3aa: CASSQTSGGADEQFF
CDR3nt: TGTGCCAGCAGTCAGACTAGCGGGGGGGCCGATGAGCAGTTCTTC

d_gene: NA
j_gene: TRBJ1-5
v_gene: TRBV29-1
abundance: NA
CDR3aa: CSVEEQRGGNQPQNF
CDR3nt: TGCAGCGTTGAGGAGCAAAGGGGTGGCAATCAGCCCCAGAATTTT

d_gene: TRBD2
j_gene: TRBJ2-3
v_gene: TRBV28
abundance: NA
CDR3aa: CASSFPSGGYTDTQYF
CDR3nt: TGTGCCAGCAGTTTTCCCAGCGGGGGGTACACAGATACGCAGTATTTT

d_gene: NA
j_gene: TRBJ2-7
v_gene: TRBV10-3
abundance: NA
CDR3aa: CAISDLDVSGYEQYF
CDR3nt: TGTGCCATCAGTGATTTAGATGTTAGCGGCTACGAGCAGTACTTC

d_gene: NA
j_gene: TRBJ2-7
v_gene: TRBV7-6
abundance: NA
CDR3aa: CASSRSPGLSYEQYF
CDR3nt: TGTGCCAGCAGCAGATCACCGGGACTCTCCTACGAGCAGTACTTC

d_gene: NA
j_gene: TRBJ1-2
v_gene: TRBV29-1
abundance: NA
CDR3aa: CSVGPPTGYTF
CDR3nt: TGCAGCGTTGGGCCGCCAACGGGCTACACCTTC

d_gene: TRBD2
j_gene: TRBJ2-5
v_gene: TRBV18
abundance: NA
CDR3aa: CASSLTARAGLPLIETQYF
CDR3nt: TGTGCCAGCTCACTCACAGCACGCGCGGGACTACCGCTTATAGAGACCCAGTACTTC

d_gene: NA
j_gene: TRBJ2-3
v_gene: TRBV7-2
abundance: NA
CDR3aa: CASSFSGDTQYF
CDR3nt: TGTGCCAGCAGCTTTAGCGGAGATACGCAGTATTTT

d_gene: NA
j_gene: TRBJ2-5
v_gene: TRBV5-5
abundance: NA
CDR3aa: CASSPRSTGQETQYF
CDR3nt: TGTGCCAGCAGCCCCAGATCGACAGGACAAGAGACCCAGTACTTC

d_gene: TRBD1
j_gene: TRBJ1-1
v_gene: TRBV30
abundance: NA
CDR3aa: CAWSNKGATEAFF
CDR3nt: TGTGCCTGGAGTAATAAGGGGGCAACTGAAGCTTTCTTT

d_gene: NA
j_gene: TRBJ2-3
v_gene: TRBV27
abundance: NA
CDR3aa: CASSLSPRRDDTQYF
CDR3nt: TGTGCCAGCAGTTTATCTCCCCGGAGGGACGATACGCAGTATTTT

d_gene: TRBD2
j_gene: TRBJ2-7
v_gene: TRBV28
abundance: NA
CDR3aa: CASRSTSGGAREQYF
CDR3nt: TGTGCCAGCAGGTCGACTAGCGGGGGGGCGCGCGAGCAGTACTTC

d_gene: TRBD1
j_gene: TRBJ1-6
v_gene: TRBV19
abundance: NA
CDR3aa: CASSTGQGPGSPLHF
CDR3nt: TGTGCCAGTAGTACGGGACAGGGGCCAGGTTCACCCCTCCACTTT